This T cell receptor beta chain was captured in a study of blood T cell repertoires in COVID-19. Whole-study context: Spain, Italy and the United States supplied samples that represented acute and convalescent COVID-19. Sample material is recorded as cDNA or gDNA derived from T cells, B-cell-depleted T cells, or PBMCs.

Germline V gives CDR1 MNHNY, CDR2 SVGAGI (reference sequence). The CDR3 consists of 17 residues. V was shortened by 8 bases and J by 0 bases, with 20 bases between the two germline ends. In the source study's methods: The assay estimated nucleated cells by amplifying reference gene primers. Clones were sequenced by immunoSEQ multiplex PCR, and TCRdb holds only the in-frame ones, with some missing. That table is the source of V, J and clone size, and D and trimming were worked out from the DNA. Among some 270,000 clones, about 84% were seen once, and the ten largest hold over 5.5%. Sequencing was done on a sample of peripheral blood. V and J are TRBV6-6 and TRBJ1-3, with D unclear. This TCR came from a woman aged 80 or over with COVID-19, enrolled during active disease. CDR3 sequence reads: CASCQVARSISGNTIYF. CDR3 nucleotides: TGTGCCAGCTGTCAGGTGGCCAGGTCGATCTCTGGAAACACCATATATTTT.